These T cell receptor beta chains were read from a single sample in a study of patients and donors after allogeneic stem cell transplantation. Using its own MiXCR run on the RT-PCR reads, TCRdb lists one record per CDR3 protein. This sample has about 400,000 distinct CDR3 sequences, with 16% found just once. Sequenced input: blood, either unsorted or a sorted T cell fraction (not recorded which). The receptors come from a human donor who was either an allogeneic HSCT recipient or a stem cell or donor lymphocyte infusion donor (not recorded which). It is not recorded whose cells these are; they may come from a transplant donor. Both conserved end residues are part of each CDR3. The D gene is left open where the match is weak. The size field is filled for only some rows; it gives once, few, many or a size class.

length	J	size	D	V	CDR3	DNA
14	TRBJ2-2	few	.	TRBV9	CASSTYSDPGELFF	TGTGCCAGCAGCACCTATAGCGACCCCGGGGAGCTGTTTTTT
13	TRBJ2-6	.	TRBD1	TRBV2	CARGGPGANVLTF	TGTGCCAGAGGGGGCCCCGGGGCCAACGTCCTGACTTTC
16	TRBJ1-1	.	.	TRBV27	CASSLRAMGVNTEAFF	TGTGCCAGCAGTTTACGGGCGATGGGTGTGAACACTGAAGCTTTCTTT
16	TRBJ2-7	.	.	TRBV27	CASSLPQGIGTYEQYF	TGTGCCAGCAGTTTACCCCAGGGGATCGGAACCTACGAGCAGTACTTC
14	TRBJ1-2	.	.	TRBV5-1	CASSGPPSNYGYTF	TGCGCCAGCAGCGGGCCGCCCTCTAACTATGGCTACACCTTC
15	TRBJ2-1	few	TRBD1	TRBV7-2	CASSFDRGDYNEQFF	TGTGCCAGCAGCTTTGACAGGGGTGACTACAATGAGCAGTTCTTC
15	TRBJ1-1	.	.	TRBV6-5	CASSYDRGGGTEAFF	TGTGCCAGCAGTTACGATCGGGGTGGTGGAACTGAAGCTTTCTTT
14	TRBJ2-5	.	.	TRBV12-3/TRBV12-4	CASSLRPRGETQYF	TGTGCCAGCAGTTTGCGACCCAGAGGAGAGACCCAGTACTTC
14	TRBJ2-1	few	TRBD1	TRBV5-1	CASSFGTEYNEQFF	TGCGCCAGCAGCTTTGGGACAGAGTACAATGAGCAGTTCTTC
15	TRBJ1-3	.	.	TRBV7-9	CASSLTAGLGNTIYF	TGTGCCAGCAGCTTAACGGCAGGGCTAGGAAACACCATATATTTT
14	TRBJ2-7	.	TRBD2	TRBV20-1	CSAGSGGQTYEQYF	TGCAGTGCTGGTAGCGGGGGGCAAACCTACGAGCAGTACTTC
14	TRBJ2-1	few	TRBD1	TRBV12-3/TRBV12-4	CASRVYQGVSEQFF	TGTGCCAGCAGAGTCTACCAGGGGGTCAGTGAGCAGTTCTTC
8	TRBJ1-2	many	.	TRBV30	CAWDGYTF	TGTGCCTGGGACGGCTACACCTTC
16	TRBJ2-5	few	.	TRBV29-1	CSVNTQHSGLQETQYF	TGCAGCGTTAATACCCAACATTCGGGACTTCAAGAGACCCAGTACTTC
15	TRBJ2-7	.	TRBD1	TRBV30	CAWSHEKQGAREQYF	TGTGCCTGGTCGCACGAAAAACAGGGGGCCCGCGAGCAGTACTTC
15	TRBJ2-7	few	TRBD1	TRBV6-5	CASSYLGTGSYEQYF	TGTGCCAGCAGTTACTTGGGGACAGGCTCCTACGAGCAGTACTTC
14	TRBJ1-5	many	TRBD1	TRBV29-1	CSVETDRGYQPQHF	TGCAGCGTTGAAACTGACAGGGGCTATCAGCCCCAGCATTTT
17	TRBJ2-3	many	.	TRBV7-9	CASSLEGPFFEADTQYF	TGTGCCAGCAGCTTAGAAGGCCCTTTCTTCGAGGCAGATACGCAGTATTTT
15	TRBJ1-5	.	TRBD1	TRBV2	CASLGDRAGNQPQHF	TGTGCCAGCCTAGGGGACAGGGCGGGCAATCAGCCCCAGCATTTT
14	TRBJ1-1	.	.	TRBV20-1	CSATLGLMNTEAFF	TGCAGTGCGACCCTAGGGTTGATGAACACTGAAGCTTTCTTT
15	TRBJ2-1	many	.	TRBV20-1	CSARDGPSSYNEQFF	TGCAGTGCTCGGGACGGGCCGAGCTCCTACAATGAGCAGTTCTTC
14	TRBJ1-1	many	.	TRBV7-7	CASSLEGLGTEAFF	TGTGCCAGCAGCTTAGAGGGGCTTGGCACTGAAGCTTTCTTT
15	TRBJ2-5	.	.	TRBV11-3	CASSLGTSIQETQYF	TGTGCCAGCAGCTTAGGAACTAGTATCCAAGAGACCCAGTACTTC
18	TRBJ2-7	.	.	TRBV2	CASSTSWGATTSSYEQYF	TGTGCCAGCAGTACCTCATGGGGCGCGACCACCTCAAGCTACGAGCAGTACTTC
17	TRBJ2-3	.	TRBD2	TRBV4-3	CASSQAPSGGITDTQYF	TGCGCCAGCAGCCAAGCGCCTAGCGGGGGGATCACAGATACGCAGTATTTT
17	TRBJ2-3	.	TRBD2	TRBV20-1	CSARAQISSGVTDTQYF	TGCAGTGCTAGAGCCCAAATTTCTAGCGGGGTCACAGATACGCAGTATTTT
15	TRBJ1-1	.	.	TRBV7-8	CASSLAREMNTEAFF	TGTGCCAGCAGCTTAGCGAGGGAAATGAACACTGAAGCTTTCTTT
16	TRBJ2-3	.	TRBD2	TRBV27	CASSLDLAGGSDTQYF	TGTGCCAGCAGTTTAGATCTAGCGGGGGGGAGCGATACGCAGTATTTT
17	TRBJ2-2	few	TRBD2	TRBV10-3	CAISEPGSGVRTGELFF	TGTGCCATCAGTGAGCCGGGGAGCGGGGTGAGGACCGGGGAGCTGTTTTTT
14	TRBJ2-1	few	.	TRBV2	CASSETRVYNEQFF	TGTGCCAGCAGTGAAACACGAGTTTACAATGAGCAGTTCTTC
15	TRBJ2-6	.	.	TRBV4-2	CASSHRNSGANVLTF	TGTGCCAGCAGCCACCGAAACTCTGGGGCCAACGTCCTGACTTTC
17	TRBJ1-6	.	TRBD1	TRBV7-9	CASSPRTGFSYNSPLHF	TGTGCCAGCAGCCCGCGGACAGGGTTCTCCTATAATTCACCCCTCCACTTT